This T cell receptor (beta chain) was found in a study of shared clonotypes between healthy human individuals. For each subset, genomic DNA was distributed in equal portions over several immunoSEQ plates. Using immunoSEQ multiplex PCR, the repertoire was profiled, and TCRdb retains in-frame clones only, with some absent. The data contain roughly 760,000 clones, approximately 79% of them singletons. In germline, CDR1 is SGHTA, CDR2 FQGNSA. The CDR3 is 16 residues long. The V segment lost 5 bases and the J segment 1 base; nucleotides outside the gene matches: 5. A few counts support this clone. Free of recent acute infections or vaccinations, the donors were healthy HIV-negative adults.

The chain combines TRBV7-2 with TRBJ2-1; 10 bases are a match to TRBD2. The receptor comes from a woman aged 25 to 39 in good health. The material sequenced was memory CD4+ T cells sorted from blood. The subset denotes: CD45RA-negative fraction. The CDR3 reads CASSPDSGRSYNEQFF. CDR3 DNA sequence: TGTGCCAGCAGCCCTGATAGCGGGAGGTCCTACAATGAGCAGTTCTTC. Using reference TRBV7-2 and TRBJ2-1 for the parts outside the CDR3, the full variable domain is GAGVSQSPSNKVTEKGKDVELRCDPISGHTALYWYRQSLGQGLEFLIYFQGNSAPDKSGLPSDRFSAERTGGSVSTLTIQRTQQEDSAVYLCASSPDSGRSYNEQFFGPGTRLTVL.